This T cell receptor (beta chain) emerged from a study of T-cell reconstitution after alpha-beta-depleted transplantation in children listed by TCRdb under 2016. Regarding the complete study: Using TCR repertoire profiling, the study quantitatively followed how T-cell immune reconstitution unfolded in children after TCRalphabeta/CD19-depleted allogeneic hematopoietic cell transplantation.

What the study reported, not specific to this receptor: The high TCRbeta diversity at day 60 in some patients was ascribed to recipient T cells and intrathymic progenitors that had survived conditioning. The apparently early alphabetaT-cell count recovery about two months after transplant was reportedly dependent on only several hundred rapidly expanded clones derived from non-depleted graft cells. Over subsequent months, a decline in hyperexpanded clone frequencies was noted, and after one year, T-cell counts and TCRbeta diversity were mostly ascribed to newly produced T cells.

This clonotype appeared many times. Its specific antigen is unknown. There are no base qualities to consult, and no much larger clone falls within one base. Library preparation was by PCR. The instrument given in TCRdb is Illumina HiSeq 2500. TCR libraries were prepared with molecular barcoding, using unique molecular identifiers to normalize TCRbeta repertoire quantification. TCRdb passed the public sequencing reads through fastp at Q25 and MiXCR, retaining productive beta sequences. CDR3 protein sequences are deduplicated, and each keeps its most common genes and DNA. The sample data list fewer than 700,000 distinct CDR3 sequences, and 10% to 15% of these were observed just once. 2.2% of the sample belongs to the ten largest clones. The treatment or condition label of this sample denotes: allogeneic hematopoietic cell transplantation with graft depleted of TCRalphabeta T cells and CD19 B cells. The transplant recipients were children given TCRalphabeta/CD19-depleted allogeneic hematopoietic cell grafts.

V is clipped by 3 bases and J by 0 bases, and the sequence between their germline boundaries is 16 bases long. Counted from cysteine to phenylalanine, this CDR3 has 17 amino acids. The sequence is cut down to CDR3 DNA, 51 bases in frame from base 1. The germline V gene encodes CDR1 SGHAT and CDR2 FQNNGV. The source material was PBMCs, mostly from graft donor cells, sampled 360 days after TCRalphabeta/CD19-depleted stem cell transplant. This clonotype was sampled from a male patient younger than 18 who had a stem cell transplant for acute myeloid leukemia, so the T cells may come from the graft donor. The receptor chain draws on TRBV11-2 and TRBJ2-3, with TRBD2 as a weak D call on 6 bases. The CDR3 is CASSFEVGGDSTDTQYF. In nucleotide form, the sequence is TGTGCCAGCAGCTTCGAAGTGGGAGGCGATAGCACAGATACGCAGTATTTT.